This T cell receptor beta chain originates from a study of PD-1 blockade in classical Hodgkin lymphoma. Of note for this clone: Antigen unknown.

General observations from the study: Newly diagnosed patients were reported to exhibit reduced baseline TCR diversity relative to healthy donors. CD4+ TCR diversity rose significantly by C4D1, and CD8+ TCR diversity did not. Whatever underlies the repertoire differences (possibly disease activity or prior therapy) remains undefined.

Data came from immunoSEQ multiplex PCR; TCRdb stores just in-frame clones and leaves some out. The sample yields some 93,000 clones, about 83% seen once. The V gene end was trimmed by 0 bases and the J gene end by 2 bases; junction bases not matched to a gene: 7. CDR1 and CDR2 (germline): SGHRS, YFSETQ. The CDR3 totals 16 residues. The time point is: cycle 4 day 1 (C4D1), after five to seven weeks of nivolumab. All patients experienced relapse after autologous stem cell transplantation, and brentuximab vedotin exposure was variable. The rearrangement uses TRBV5-1 and TRBJ2-7; TRBD2 matches 8 bases. The starting material was peripheral blood mononuclear cells (PBMCs), obtained before the fourth cycle of nivolumab. The clonotype comes from a human donor with classical Hodgkin lymphoma. The DNA of the CDR3 is TGCGCCAGCAGCTTGGGGAGCGGGAGCTTTCCCTACGAGCAGTACTTC. This codes for CASSLGSGSFPYEQYF. Full variable domain (remainder filled in from reference TRBV5-1 and TRBJ2-7): KAGVTQTPRYLIKTRGQQVTLSCSPISGHRSVSWYQQTPGQGLQFLFEYFSETQRNKGNFPGRFSGRQFSNSRSEMNVSTLELGDSALYLCASSLGSGSFPYEQYFGPGTRLTVT.